The 14 T cell receptor beta chains in this list originate from one sample, sequenced in a study of OX40 agonist ivuxolimab in advanced cancers. Assay used: immunoSEQ multiplex PCR; TCRdb lists only in-frame clones, some missing. The sample includes over 55,000 clones, about 82% of them seen just once. Sequencing used CD4+ or CD8+ T cells sorted from blood, obtained in a trial of the OX40 agonist ivuxolimab. These receptors were taken from an adult with an advanced solid tumor such as melanoma, head and neck, liver or kidney cancer.

The chain combines TRBV2 with TRBJ2-5; TRBD1 matches at 8 bases. V shed 4 bases and J 3 bases; nucleotides not matched to a gene: 1. Germline V lookup: CDR1 SNHLY, CDR2 FYNNEI. This CDR3 spans 13 amino acids. The CDR3 is CASSAGQEETQYF. The CDR3 DNA reads TGTGCCAGCAGTGCGGGACAGGAAGAGACCCAGTACTTC.

This CDR3 reads CASSIRASGNTIYF. The CDR3 region has the DNA TGTGCCAGCAGTATACGTGCTTCTGGAAACACCATATATTTT. V gene TRBV2 combines with J gene TRBJ1-3; no reliable D call. Trimming took 5 bases from V and 1 from J, leaving 9 bases between them. This CDR3 comprises 14 residues. Germline values: CDR1 SNHLY, CDR2 FYNNEI.

The chain joins TRBV6-5 to TRBJ2-3; TRBD2 aligns across 9 bases. CDR1 is MNHEY and CDR2 is SVGAGI in the germline V gene. V lost 7 bases and J lost 1; bases outside the gene matches: 3. The CDR3 totals 14 residues. The CDR3 loop is CASNPSGGTDTQYF. As DNA, the CDR3 is TGTGCCAGCAACCCTAGCGGGGGCACAGATACGCAGTATTTT.

This sequence joins TRBV13 and TRBJ2-1, with 10 bases that match TRBD2. J lost 6 bases, V lost 5 bases, and 16 bases had no gene match. CDR3 size: 18 residues. The germline CDR1 and CDR2 sequences are PRHDT and FYEKMQ (reference sequence). CDR3 amino acids: CASSTTEALAGALNEQFF. In DNA, the CDR3 is TGTGCCAGCAGCACCACAGAAGCCCTAGCGGGAGCTCTCAATGAGCAGTTCTTC. Supplemented by reference TRBV13 and TRBJ2-1, the full variable domain reads AAGVIQSPRHLIKEKRETATLKCYPIPRHDTVYWYQQGPGQDPQFLISFYEKMQSDKGSIPDRFSAQQFSDYHSELNMSSLELGDSALYFCASSTTEALAGALNEQFFGPGTRLTVL.

The chain recombines TRBV5-1 with TRBJ2-1, with 11 nucleotides matching TRBD2. The CDR3 covers 14 residues. Germline CDR1 is SGHRS and CDR2 is YFSETQ. V was pared by 5 bases and J by 4 bases, with 2 bases of the junction left unmatched. The CDR3 here is CASRGLAEYNEQFF. The CDR3 nucleotides read TGCGCCAGCAGGGGACTAGCGGAGTACAATGAGCAGTTCTTC.

The chain links TRBV27 to TRBJ1-2; 8 nucleotides match TRBD1. Per germline, CDR1 MNHEY and CDR2 SMNVEV (reference sequence). CDR3 size: 13 residues. V gave up 5 bases and J gave up 5 bases; unmatched junction bases: 4. The CDR3 region is CASSDDRGYGYTF. CDR3 in DNA: TGTGCCAGCAGTGACGACAGGGGTTATGGCTACACCTTC.

The chain couples TRBV5-6 to TRBJ1-4; TRBD1 is a possible D gene (5 bases). CDR1 and CDR2 from the germline V gene are SGHDT and YYEEEE. This CDR3 contains 14 residues. Trimming removed 2 bases from V and 10 bases from J, with 15 bases in between. In DNA form, the CDR3 reads TGTGCCAGCAGCTTAGGCCCGGACGGGGGAAAACTGTTTTTT. As protein: CASSLGPDGGKLFF.

CDR3 sequence reads: CASSQSHGSYNEQFF. The CDR3 coding sequence is TGCGCCAGCAGCCAAAGCCACGGGAGTTACAATGAGCAGTTCTTC. V usage is TRBV4-3 and J usage is TRBJ2-1; tentative D call: TRBD2 (6 bases). CDR3 length: 15 amino acids. Germline lookup yields CDR1 LGHNA and CDR2 YSLEER. V was cut by 2 bases and J by 4 bases, with 12 bases left in between.

The rearrangement uses TRBV5-1 and TRBJ2-3; D may be TRBD1 (5 bases). The CDR3 is made up of 16 amino acids. CDR1 SGHRS and CDR2 YFSETQ come from the germline V gene. Trimming removed 0 bases from V and 1 base from J, with 12 bases in between. The CDR3 nucleotides read TGCGCCAGCAGCTTGGCGTTAGGGGAAGGCACAGATACGCAGTATTTT. Translation: CASSLALGEGTDTQYF.

A single count supports this clone. The CDR3 reads CASSHGTAHTGELFF. For the CDR3, the DNA is TGTGCCAGCAGCCACGGGACAGCCCACACCGGGGAGCTGTTTTTT. V is TRBV11-3 and J is TRBJ2-2, with 7 bases identical to TRBD1. The CDR3 sequence is 15 residues long. J lost 3 bases, V lost 5 bases, and 6 bases had no gene match. Per germline, CDR1 SGHNT and CDR2 YENEEA.

The chain uses TRBV5-1 and TRBJ2-1, with 10 nucleotides matching TRBD2. J was trimmed by 4 bases and V by 4 bases; bases with no gene match: 5. This CDR3 has 15 amino acids. The germline gives CDR1 SGHRS, CDR2 YFSETQ. The chain's CDR3 is CASSRGLARYNEQFF. CDR3 bases: TGCGCCAGCAGCAGGGGACTAGCGCGTTACAATGAGCAGTTCTTC.

V gene TRBV5-1 combines with J gene TRBJ2-1, with D possibly being TRBD2 (5 bases). The V and J ends lost 4 bases and 6 bases respectively, with 11 bases between them. From germline, CDR1 is SGHRS and CDR2 YFSETQ. This CDR3 contains 13 residues. The CDR3 loop is CASSPEAGNEQFF. In DNA, the CDR3 is TGCGCCAGCAGCCCGGAGGCAGGCAATGAGCAGTTCTTC.

The CDR3 sequence is CASSVARGLGQPQHF. As DNA, the CDR3 is TGTGCCAGCAGCGTAGCCAGGGGGCTAGGACAGCCCCAGCATTTT. This chain connects TRBV9 to TRBJ1-5, with 8 positions matching TRBD1. In germline, CDR1 is SGDLS, CDR2 YYNGEE. The trim removed 0 bases at V and 7 bases at J, leaving 6 bases unmatched. CDR3 size: 15 residues.

This clone was detected ten times or more. The chain has TRBV27 and TRBJ1-2; possibly TRBD1 for D (6 bases). CDR3 length: 12 amino acids. Germline CDR1 MNHEY, CDR2 SMNVEV (reference sequence). V lost 6 bases and J 8 bases, leaving 13 bases between the germline ends. The DNA of the CDR3 is TGTGCCAGCAGAGGACAGAGAGGGGGCTACACCTTC. Amino acids: CASRGQRGGYTF.